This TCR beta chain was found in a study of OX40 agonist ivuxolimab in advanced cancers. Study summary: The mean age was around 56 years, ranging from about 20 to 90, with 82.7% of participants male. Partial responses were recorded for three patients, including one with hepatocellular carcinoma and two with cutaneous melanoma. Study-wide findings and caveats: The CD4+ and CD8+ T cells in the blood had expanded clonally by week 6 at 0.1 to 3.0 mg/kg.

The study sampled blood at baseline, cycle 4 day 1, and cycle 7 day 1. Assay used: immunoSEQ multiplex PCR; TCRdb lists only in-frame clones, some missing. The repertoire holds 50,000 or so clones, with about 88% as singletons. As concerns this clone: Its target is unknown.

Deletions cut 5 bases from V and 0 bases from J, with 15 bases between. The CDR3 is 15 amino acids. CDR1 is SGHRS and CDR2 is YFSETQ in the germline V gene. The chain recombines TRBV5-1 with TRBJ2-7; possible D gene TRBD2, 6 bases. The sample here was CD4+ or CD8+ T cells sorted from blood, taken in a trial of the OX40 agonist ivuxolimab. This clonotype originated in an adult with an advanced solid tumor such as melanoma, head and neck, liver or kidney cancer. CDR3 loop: CASRLEAGSSYEQYF. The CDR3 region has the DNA TGCGCCAGCAGGTTAGAGGCGGGGAGCTCCTACGAGCAGTACTTC.